These T cell receptor beta chains were read from a single sample in a study of neoadjuvant anti-PD-1 for oral cavity cancer. The data were produced by immunoSEQ multiplex PCR, yet TCRdb's version contains in-frame clones alone and is incomplete. Of more than 12,000 clones listed, over 60% are singletons. The sample was PBMCs, taken before nivolumab (anti-PD-1) treatment. The receptors originated from a person between 40 and 79 years old with oral cavity squamous cell carcinoma. The CDR3 runs from the conserved cysteine through the conserved F or W. The order of the fields is clone size, D gene, J gene, V gene, CDR3 protein, CDR3 DNA. D genes are given only for firm matches. Size values are once, few and many counts, or a class for expanded clones, and some rows have none.

>NA|TRBD2|TRBJ2-1|TRBV14
CASSQWARRVSGGHSNEQFF
TGTGCCAGCAGCCAGTGGGCCAGGAGAGTTAGCGGGGGCCATTCCAATGAGCAGTTCTTC
>NA|NA|TRBJ2-1|TRBV18
CASSTGSGTEQFF
TGTGCCAGCTCAACGGGGTCGGGCACTGAGCAGTTCTTC
>NA|TRBD1|TRBJ1-2|TRBV7-9
CASSYTGGMNGYTF
TGTGCCAGCAGTTACACAGGGGGAATGAATGGCTACACCTTC
>once|NA|TRBJ1-4|TRBV25-1
CASSAGGRLAGFALFF
TGTGCCAGCAGTGCCGGGGGCCGATTAGCTGGGTTCGCCCTGTTTTTT
>NA|TRBD1|TRBJ2-6|TRBV4-1
CASSQEGGQGYSGANVLTF
TGCGCCAGCAGCCAAGAGGGGGGACAGGGCTACTCTGGGGCCAACGTCCTGACTTTC
>NA|TRBD2|TRBJ2-6|TRBV11-1
CASSSRLAGGPGANVLTF
TGTGCCAGCAGCTCGAGACTAGCGGGAGGACCTGGGGCCAACGTCCTGACTTTC
>few|TRBD2|TRBJ2-5|TRBV10-3
CAISAGTSGGVETQYF
TGTGCCATCAGTGCGGGGACTAGCGGGGGGGTGGAGACCCAGTACTTC
>NA|TRBD2|TRBJ2-5|TRBV7-8
CASSPEGAGGETQYF
TGTGCCAGCAGCCCGGAAGGGGCCGGGGGGGAGACCCAGTACTTC
>NA|NA|TRBJ1-2|TRBV6-6
CASSRLTGGGYTF
TGTGCCAGCAGCCGCCTGACAGGAGGCGGCTACACCTTC
>NA|NA|TRBJ2-3|TRBV30
CACTPEDTQYF
TGTGCCTGCACCCCTGAGGATACGCAGTATTTT
>NA|NA|TRBJ2-5|TRBV11-3
CASSSGSRKAETQYF
TGTGCCAGCAGCTCGGGCAGTCGGAAGGCCGAGACCCAGTACTTC
>few|NA|TRBJ1-2|TRBV5-5
CASSFGADANYGYTF
TGTGCCAGCAGCTTCGGTGCGGATGCTAACTATGGCTACACCTTC
>NA|NA|TRBJ2-1|TRBV5-1
CASSSMGSWMNEQFF
TGCGCCAGCAGCTCGATGGGCAGCTGGATGAATGAGCAGTTCTTC
>NA|NA|TRBJ2-5|TRBV6-4
CASSSLAESPQYF
TGTGCCAGCAGTTCCCTCGCGGAGAGCCCCCAGTACTTC
>few|NA|TRBJ1-5|TRBV7-9
CASSSGEHSNQPQHF
TGTGCCAGCAGCTCAGGGGAACATAGCAATCAGCCCCAGCATTTT
>once|TRBD1|TRBJ1-4|TRBV2
CASRRDSEREKLFF
TGTGCCAGCCGCCGGGACAGTGAACGTGAAAAACTGTTTTTT
>NA|NA|TRBJ2-5|TRBV6-5
CASSYSSGTQYF
TGTGCCAGCAGTTACTCATCGGGGACCCAGTACTTC
>NA|NA|TRBJ1-2|TRBV18
CASSPIGESLANYGYTF
TGTGCCAGCTCACCAATCGGAGAGTCCTTAGCTAACTATGGCTACACCTTC
>few|NA|TRBJ1-1|TRBV5-4
CASSKEPNTEAFF
TGTGCCAGCAGCAAGGAGCCGAACACTGAAGCTTTCTTT
>NA|TRBD2|TRBJ2-1|TRBV6-1
CASSALANAYNEQFF
TGTGCCAGCAGTGCACTAGCGAACGCATACAATGAGCAGTTCTTC
>NA|NA|TRBJ2-3|TRBV5-5
CASSFRAPASEYF
TGTGCCAGCAGCTTCCGGGCCCCAGCTTCGGAGTATTTT
>once|NA|TRBJ2-6|TRBV5-4
CASSTGSGANVLTF
TGTGCCAGCAGCACAGGGTCTGGGGCCAACGTCCTGACTTTC
>few|NA|TRBJ2-1|TRBV7-9
CASSFGQEQFF
TGTGCCAGCAGCTTCGGACAGGAGCAGTTCTTC
>NA|NA|TRBJ2-5|TRBV7-2
CASSRDQGETQYF
TGTGCCAGCAGCCGGGACCAGGGGGAGACCCAGTACTTC
>once|NA|TRBJ2-5|TRBV2
CASIPRTETQYF
TGTGCCAGCATCCCCAGGACAGAGACCCAGTACTTC
>NA|NA|TRBJ2-7|TRBV11-2
CASSLGGGSSYEQYF
TGTGCCAGCAGCTTAGGCGGTGGTAGTTCCTACGAGCAGTACTTC
>NA|NA|TRBJ1-1|TRBV14
CASNHPGSGTPLGAFF
TGTGCCAGCAACCATCCCGGAAGCGGGACACCTCTCGGAGCTTTCTTT
>few|NA|TRBJ2-7|TRBV2
CASSYDSSSYEQYF
TGTGCCAGCAGTTACGACTCAAGCTCCTACGAGCAGTACTTC
>few|NA|TRBJ1-1|TRBV4-1
CASSSPLGAHTEAFF
TGCGCCAGCAGCTCCCCATTGGGGGCCCACACTGAAGCTTTCTTT
>NA|NA|TRBJ1-6|TRBV27
CASRSGGNSPLHF
TGTGCCAGCAGGTCGGGAGGGAATTCACCCCTCCACTTT
>NA|NA|TRBJ1-2|TRBV29-1
CSVGPWRGQHGYTF
TGCAGCGTTGGCCCCTGGCGGGGGCAGCATGGCTACACCTTC
>NA|NA|TRBJ2-5|TRBV14
CASSQDREETQYF
TGTGCCAGCAGCCAAGACAGGGAAGAGACCCAGTACTTC
>few|NA|TRBJ1-2|TRBV9
CASSQRWSGGYTF
TGTGCCAGCAGCCAACGGTGGAGCGGCGGCTACACCTTC
>NA|NA|TRBJ2-7|TRBV21-1
CASRQSYEQYF
TGTGCCAGCAGGCAGTCATACGAGCAGTACTTC
>NA|NA|TRBJ1-4|TRBV14
CASSQEQGSYEKLFF
TGTGCCAGCAGCCAAGAGCAGGGGAGTTATGAAAAACTGTTTTTT
>NA|TRBD1|TRBJ1-2|TRBV6-6
CASSWRTGFNYGYTF
TGTGCCAGCAGTTGGCGGACAGGGTTTAACTATGGCTACACCTTC
>few|NA|TRBJ2-1|TRBV7-8
CASSSLDEQFF
TGTGCCAGCAGCTCCCTGGATGAGCAGTTCTTC
>NA|NA|TRBJ1-5|TRBV5-1
CASSLGGRDQPQHF
TGCGCCAGCAGCTTGGGGGGCAGGGACCAGCCCCAGCATTTT
>NA|NA|TRBJ2-6|TRBV7-9
CASFPAGANVLTF
TGTGCCAGTTTCCCAGCCGGGGCCAACGTCCTGACTTTC